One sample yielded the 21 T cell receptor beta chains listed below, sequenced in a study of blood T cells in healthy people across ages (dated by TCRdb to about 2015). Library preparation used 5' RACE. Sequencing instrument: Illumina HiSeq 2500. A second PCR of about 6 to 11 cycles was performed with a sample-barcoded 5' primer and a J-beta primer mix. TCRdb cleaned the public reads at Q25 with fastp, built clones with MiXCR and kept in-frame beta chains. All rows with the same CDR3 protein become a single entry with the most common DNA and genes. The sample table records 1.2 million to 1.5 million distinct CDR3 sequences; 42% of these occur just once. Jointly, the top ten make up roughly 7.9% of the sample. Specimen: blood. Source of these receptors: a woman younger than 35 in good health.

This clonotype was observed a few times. Here the CDR3 DNA reads TGCGCCAGCAGCACACTAGCGGGAGAGGAGACCCAGTACTTC. This translates into CASSTLAGEETQYF. V and J are TRBV5-1 and TRBJ2-5; 11 bases are a match to TRBD2. CDR1 and CDR2 (germline): SGHRS, YFSETQ. CDR3 length equals 14 residues. With V trimmed by 4 bases and J by 5 bases, 4 bases remained unmatched.

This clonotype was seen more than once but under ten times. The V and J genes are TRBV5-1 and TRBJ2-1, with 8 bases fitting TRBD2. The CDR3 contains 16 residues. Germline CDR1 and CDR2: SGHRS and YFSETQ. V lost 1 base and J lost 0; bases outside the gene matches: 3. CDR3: CASSLWGTSSYNEQFF. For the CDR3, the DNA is TGCGCCAGCAGCTTGTGGGGGACTAGCTCCTACAATGAGCAGTTCTTC. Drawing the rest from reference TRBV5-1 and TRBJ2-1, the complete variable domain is KAGVTQTPRYLIKTRGQQVTLSCSPISGHRSVSWYQQTPGQGLQFLFEYFSETQRNKGNFPGRFSGRQFSNSRSEMNVSTLELGDSALYLCASSLWGTSSYNEQFFGPGTRLTVL.

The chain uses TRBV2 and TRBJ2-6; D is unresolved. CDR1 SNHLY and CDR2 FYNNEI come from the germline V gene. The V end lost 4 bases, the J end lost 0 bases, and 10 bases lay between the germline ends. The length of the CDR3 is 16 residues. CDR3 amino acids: CASSVGSFSGANVLTF. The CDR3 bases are TGTGCCAGCAGTGTGGGCAGTTTCTCTGGGGCCAACGTCCTGACTTTC.

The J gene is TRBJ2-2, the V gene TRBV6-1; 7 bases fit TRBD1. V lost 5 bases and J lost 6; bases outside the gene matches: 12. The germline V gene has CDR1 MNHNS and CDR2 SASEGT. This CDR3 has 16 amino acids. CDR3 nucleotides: TGTGCCAGCAGTTCCAACAGGGGCCCAATCGCCGGGGAGCTGTTTTTT. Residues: CASSSNRGPIAGELFF.

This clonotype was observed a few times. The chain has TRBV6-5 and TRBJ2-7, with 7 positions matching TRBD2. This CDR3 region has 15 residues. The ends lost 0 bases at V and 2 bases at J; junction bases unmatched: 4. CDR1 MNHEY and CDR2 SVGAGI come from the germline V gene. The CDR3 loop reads CASSYSASGTYEQYF. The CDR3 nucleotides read TGTGCCAGCAGTTACTCGGCTAGCGGAACCTACGAGCAGTACTTC.

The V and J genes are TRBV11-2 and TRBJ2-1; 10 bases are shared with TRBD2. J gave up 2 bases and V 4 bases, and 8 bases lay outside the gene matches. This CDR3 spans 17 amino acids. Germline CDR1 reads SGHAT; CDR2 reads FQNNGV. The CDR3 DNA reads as TGTGCCAGCAGCTACAGAGGACTAGCGGAGACCTACAATGAGCAGTTCTTC. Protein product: CASSYRGLAETYNEQFF. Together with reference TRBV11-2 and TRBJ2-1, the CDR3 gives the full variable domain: EAGVAQSPRYKIIEKRQSVAFWCNPISGHATLYWYQQILGQGPKLLIQFQNNGVVDDSQLPKDRFSAERLKGVDSTLKIQPAKLEDSAVYLCASSYRGLAETYNEQFFGPGTRLTVL.

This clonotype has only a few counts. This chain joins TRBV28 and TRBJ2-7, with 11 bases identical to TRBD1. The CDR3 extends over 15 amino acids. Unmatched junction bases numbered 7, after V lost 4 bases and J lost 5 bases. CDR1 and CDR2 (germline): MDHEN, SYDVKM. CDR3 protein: CASSSSGTGGHEQYF. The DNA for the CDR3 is TGTGCCAGCAGTTCCTCCGGGACAGGGGGTCACGAGCAGTACTTC.

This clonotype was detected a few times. The CDR3 DNA reads as TGTGCCAGCAGCTTAGCACCCGGCGGGGGTACCAAAAACATTCAGTACTTC. Its translation is CASSLAPGGGTKNIQYF. This chain links TRBV7-2 with TRBJ2-4; 7 bases map to TRBD2. Germline CDR1 SGHTA, CDR2 FQGNSA. The CDR3 extends over 17 amino acids. Trimming removed 0 bases from V and 2 bases from J; junction bases left unmatched: 7. The full variable domain, with the rest looked up from reference TRBV7-2 and TRBJ2-4, is GAGVSQSPSNKVTEKGKDVELRCDPISGHTALYWYRQSLGQGLEFLIYFQGNSAPDKSGLPSDRFSAERTGGSVSTLTIQRTQQEDSAVYLCASSLAPGGGTKNIQYFGAGTRLSVL.

The CDR3 loop reads CASSRQGRESEQYF. CDR3 DNA sequence: TGTGCCAGCAGCCGACAGGGACGCGAATCCGAGCAGTACTTC. This chain uses TRBV2 with TRBJ2-4, with 7 bases aligning to TRBD1. The J call is doubtful: the DNA matches TRBJ2-7 better. The CDR3 loop spans 14 amino acids. Per germline, CDR1 SNHLY and CDR2 FYNNEI.

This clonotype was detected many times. Here the CDR3 DNA reads TGCAGCGGGACCCAGGGGGCGGACTACACCTTC. It encodes CSGTQGADYTF. This chain connects TRBV29-1 to TRBJ1-2; 8 bases fit TRBD1. The ends lost 7 bases at V and 10 bases at J; junction bases unmatched: 8. This CDR3 is 11 amino acids long. Germline CDR1 is SQVTM and CDR2 is ANQGSEA.

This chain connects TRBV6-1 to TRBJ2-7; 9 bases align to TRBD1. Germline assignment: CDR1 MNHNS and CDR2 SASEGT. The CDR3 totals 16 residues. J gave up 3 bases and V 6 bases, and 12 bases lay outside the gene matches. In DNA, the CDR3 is TGTGCCAGCAGCCGCAACACGGGACAGGGAAACTACGAGCAGTACTTC. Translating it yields CASSRNTGQGNYEQYF.

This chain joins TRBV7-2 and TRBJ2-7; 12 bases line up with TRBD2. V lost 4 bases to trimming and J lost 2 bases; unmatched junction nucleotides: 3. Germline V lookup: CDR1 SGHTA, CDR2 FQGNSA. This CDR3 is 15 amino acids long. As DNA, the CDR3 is TGTGCCAGCAGCTCTAGCGGGGGGGCCGCCTACGAGCAGTACTTC. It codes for CASSSSGGAAYEQYF.

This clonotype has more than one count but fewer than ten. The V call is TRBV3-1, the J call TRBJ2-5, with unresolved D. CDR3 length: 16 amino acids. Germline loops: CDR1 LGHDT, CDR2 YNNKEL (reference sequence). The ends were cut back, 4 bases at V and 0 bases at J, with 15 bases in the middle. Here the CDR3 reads CASSLGPLPYQETQYF. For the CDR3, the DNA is TGTGCCAGCAGCCTTGGACCCCTCCCGTACCAAGAGACCCAGTACTTC.

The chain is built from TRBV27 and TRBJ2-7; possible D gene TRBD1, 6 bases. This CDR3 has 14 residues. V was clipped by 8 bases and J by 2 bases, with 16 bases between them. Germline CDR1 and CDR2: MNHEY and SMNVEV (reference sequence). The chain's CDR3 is CASGGGTSTYEQYF. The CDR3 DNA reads TGTGCCAGCGGGGGCGGCACCTCCACCTACGAGCAGTACTTC.

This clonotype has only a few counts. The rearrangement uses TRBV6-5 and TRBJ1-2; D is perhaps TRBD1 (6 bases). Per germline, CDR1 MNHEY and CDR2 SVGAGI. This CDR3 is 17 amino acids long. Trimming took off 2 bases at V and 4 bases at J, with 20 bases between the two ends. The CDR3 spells CASSYGTGSAGSYGYTF. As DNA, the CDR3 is TGTGCCAGCAGTTACGGTACAGGGTCGGCGGGAAGCTATGGCTACACCTTC.

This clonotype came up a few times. The CDR3 DNA sequence: TGCAGTGCTAGGCCCCCCGGGGTTGGGAACACTGAAGCTTTCTTT. This gives the protein CSARPPGVGNTEAFF. The chain employs TRBV20-1 and TRBJ1-1; D uncertain. The V gene's germline CDR1 is DFQATT and CDR2 SNEGSKA (reference sequence). Trimming took off 3 bases at V and 1 base at J, with 15 bases between the two ends. The CDR3 has 15 amino acids.

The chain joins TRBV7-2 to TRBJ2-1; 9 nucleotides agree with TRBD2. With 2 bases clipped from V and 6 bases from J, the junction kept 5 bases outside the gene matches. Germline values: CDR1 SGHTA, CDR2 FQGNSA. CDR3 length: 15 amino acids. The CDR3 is CASSLRGGAGNEQFF. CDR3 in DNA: TGTGCCAGCAGCTTACGCGGGGGGGCCGGCAATGAGCAGTTCTTC.

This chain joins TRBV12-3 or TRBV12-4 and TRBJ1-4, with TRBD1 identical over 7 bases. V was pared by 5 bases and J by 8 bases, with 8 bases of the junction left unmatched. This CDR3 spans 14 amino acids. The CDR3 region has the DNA TGTGCCAGCAGTGGACACAGGGGAGGAGAAAAACTGTTTTTT. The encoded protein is CASSGHRGGEKLFF.

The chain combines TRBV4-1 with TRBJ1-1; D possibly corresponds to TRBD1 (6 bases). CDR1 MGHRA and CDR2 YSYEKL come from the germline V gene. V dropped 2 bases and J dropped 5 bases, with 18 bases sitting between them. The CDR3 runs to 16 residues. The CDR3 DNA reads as TGCGCCAGCAGCCAAATAGGGGGAATCATGGGGACTGAAGCTTTCTTT. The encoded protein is CASSQIGGIMGTEAFF.

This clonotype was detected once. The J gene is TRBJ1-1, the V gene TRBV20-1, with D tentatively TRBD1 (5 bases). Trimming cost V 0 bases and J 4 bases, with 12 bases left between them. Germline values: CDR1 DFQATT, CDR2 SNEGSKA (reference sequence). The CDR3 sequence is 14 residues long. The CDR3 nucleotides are TGCAGTGCTAGAGATGGGACTTTGGGCACTGAAGCTTTCTTT. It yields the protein CSARDGTLGTEAFF.

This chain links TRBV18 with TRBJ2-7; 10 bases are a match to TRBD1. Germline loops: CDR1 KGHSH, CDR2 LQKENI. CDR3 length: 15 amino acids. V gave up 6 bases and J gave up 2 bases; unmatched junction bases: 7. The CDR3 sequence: CASSAGTGVPYEQYF. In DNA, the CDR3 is TGTGCCAGCTCCGCCGGGACAGGGGTTCCCTACGAGCAGTACTTC.